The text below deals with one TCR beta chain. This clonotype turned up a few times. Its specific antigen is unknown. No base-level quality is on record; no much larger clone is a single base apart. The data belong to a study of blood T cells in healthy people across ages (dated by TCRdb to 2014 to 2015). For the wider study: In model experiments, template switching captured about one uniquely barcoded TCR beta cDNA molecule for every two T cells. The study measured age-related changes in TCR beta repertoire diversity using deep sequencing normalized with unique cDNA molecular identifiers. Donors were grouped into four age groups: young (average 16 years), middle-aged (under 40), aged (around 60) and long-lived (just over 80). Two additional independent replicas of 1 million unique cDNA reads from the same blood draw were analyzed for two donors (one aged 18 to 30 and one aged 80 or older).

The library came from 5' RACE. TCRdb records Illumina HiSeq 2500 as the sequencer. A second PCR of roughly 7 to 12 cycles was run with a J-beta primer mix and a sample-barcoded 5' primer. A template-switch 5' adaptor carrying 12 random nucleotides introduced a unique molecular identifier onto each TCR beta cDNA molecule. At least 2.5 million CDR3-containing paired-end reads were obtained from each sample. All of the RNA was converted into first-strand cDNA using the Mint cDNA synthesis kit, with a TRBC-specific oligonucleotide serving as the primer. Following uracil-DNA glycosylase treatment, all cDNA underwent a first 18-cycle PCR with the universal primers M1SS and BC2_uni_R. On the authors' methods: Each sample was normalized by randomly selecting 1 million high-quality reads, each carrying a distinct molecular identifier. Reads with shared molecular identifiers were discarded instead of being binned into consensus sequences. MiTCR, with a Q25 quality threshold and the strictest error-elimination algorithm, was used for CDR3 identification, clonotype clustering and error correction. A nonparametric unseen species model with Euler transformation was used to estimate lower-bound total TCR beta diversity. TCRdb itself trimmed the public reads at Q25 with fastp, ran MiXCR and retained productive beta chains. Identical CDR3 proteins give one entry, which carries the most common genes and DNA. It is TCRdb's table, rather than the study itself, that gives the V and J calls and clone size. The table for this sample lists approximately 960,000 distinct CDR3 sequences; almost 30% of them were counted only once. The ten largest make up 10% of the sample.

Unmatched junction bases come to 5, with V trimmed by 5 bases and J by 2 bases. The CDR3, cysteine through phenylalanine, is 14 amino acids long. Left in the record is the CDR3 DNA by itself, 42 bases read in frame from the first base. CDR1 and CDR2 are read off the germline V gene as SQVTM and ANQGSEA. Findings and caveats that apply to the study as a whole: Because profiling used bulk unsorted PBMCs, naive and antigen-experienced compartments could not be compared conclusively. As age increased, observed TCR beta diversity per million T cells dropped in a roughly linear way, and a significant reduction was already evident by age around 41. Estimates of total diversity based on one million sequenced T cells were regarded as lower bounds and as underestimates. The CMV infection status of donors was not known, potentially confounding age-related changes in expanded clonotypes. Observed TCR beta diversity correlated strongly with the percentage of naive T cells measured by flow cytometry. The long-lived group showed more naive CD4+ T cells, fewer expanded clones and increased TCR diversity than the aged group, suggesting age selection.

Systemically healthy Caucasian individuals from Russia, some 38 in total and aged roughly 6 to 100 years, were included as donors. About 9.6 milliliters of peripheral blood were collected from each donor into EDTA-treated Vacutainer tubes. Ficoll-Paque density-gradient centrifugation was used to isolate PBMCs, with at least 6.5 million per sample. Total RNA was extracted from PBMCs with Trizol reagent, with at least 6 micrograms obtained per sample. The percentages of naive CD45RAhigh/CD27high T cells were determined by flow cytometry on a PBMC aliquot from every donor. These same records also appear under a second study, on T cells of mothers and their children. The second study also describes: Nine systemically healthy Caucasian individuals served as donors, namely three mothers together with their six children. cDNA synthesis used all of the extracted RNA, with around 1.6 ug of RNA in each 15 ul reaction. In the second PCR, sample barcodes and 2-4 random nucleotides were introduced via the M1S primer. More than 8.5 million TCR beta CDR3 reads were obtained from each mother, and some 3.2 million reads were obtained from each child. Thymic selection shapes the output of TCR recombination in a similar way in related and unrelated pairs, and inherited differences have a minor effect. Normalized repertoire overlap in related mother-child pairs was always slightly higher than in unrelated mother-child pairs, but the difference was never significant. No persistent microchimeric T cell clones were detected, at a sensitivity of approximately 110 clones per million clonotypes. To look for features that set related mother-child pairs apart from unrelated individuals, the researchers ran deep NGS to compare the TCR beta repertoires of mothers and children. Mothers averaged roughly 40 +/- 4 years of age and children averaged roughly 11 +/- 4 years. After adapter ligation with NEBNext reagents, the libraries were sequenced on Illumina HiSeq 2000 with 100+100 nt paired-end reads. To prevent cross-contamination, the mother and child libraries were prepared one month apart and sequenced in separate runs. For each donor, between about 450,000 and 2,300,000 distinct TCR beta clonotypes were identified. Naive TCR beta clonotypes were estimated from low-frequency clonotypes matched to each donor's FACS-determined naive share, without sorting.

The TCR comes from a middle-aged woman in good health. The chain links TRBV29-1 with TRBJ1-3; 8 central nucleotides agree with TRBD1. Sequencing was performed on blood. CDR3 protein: CSVYLQGAGNTIYF. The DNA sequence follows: TGCAGCGTTTATCTACAGGGGGCTGGAAACACCATATATTTT.